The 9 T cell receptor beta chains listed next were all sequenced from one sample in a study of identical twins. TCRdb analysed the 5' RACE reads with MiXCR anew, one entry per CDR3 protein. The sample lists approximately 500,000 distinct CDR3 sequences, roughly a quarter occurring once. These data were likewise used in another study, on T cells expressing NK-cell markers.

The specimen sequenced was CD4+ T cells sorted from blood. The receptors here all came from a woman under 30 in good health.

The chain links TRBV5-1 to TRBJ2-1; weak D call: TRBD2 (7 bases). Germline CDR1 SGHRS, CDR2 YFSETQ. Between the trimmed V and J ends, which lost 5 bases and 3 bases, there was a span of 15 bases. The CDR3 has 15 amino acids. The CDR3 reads CASRASGGRYNEQFF. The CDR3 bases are TGCGCCAGCAGGGCTTCCGGGGGGCGCTACAATGAGCAGTTCTTC.

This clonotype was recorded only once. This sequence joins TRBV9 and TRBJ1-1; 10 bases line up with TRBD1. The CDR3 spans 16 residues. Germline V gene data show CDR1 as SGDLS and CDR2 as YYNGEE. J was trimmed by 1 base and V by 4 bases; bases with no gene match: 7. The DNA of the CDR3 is TGTGCCAGCAGCCCGGGACAGGGGTCTGGGAACACTGAAGCTTTCTTT. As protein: CASSPGQGSGNTEAFF.

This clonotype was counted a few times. CDR3 in amino acids: CASRLLGTYYGYTF. CDR3 sequence (DNA): TGTGCCAGCAGACTTTTAGGGACGTACTATGGCTACACCTTC. V is TRBV2 and J is TRBJ1-2, with a tentative D call TRBD1 (5 bases). The CDR3 sequence is 14 residues long. V was shortened by 6 bases and J by 3 bases, with 14 bases between the two germline ends. Germline CDR1 is SNHLY and CDR2 is FYNNEI.

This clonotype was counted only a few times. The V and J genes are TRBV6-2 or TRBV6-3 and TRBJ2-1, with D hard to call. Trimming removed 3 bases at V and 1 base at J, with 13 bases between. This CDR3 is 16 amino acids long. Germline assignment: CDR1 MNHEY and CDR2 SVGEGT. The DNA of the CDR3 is TGTGCCAGCAGTTATCGCCCTTCCGAGTCCTACAATGAGCAGTTCTTC. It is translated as CASSYRPSESYNEQFF.

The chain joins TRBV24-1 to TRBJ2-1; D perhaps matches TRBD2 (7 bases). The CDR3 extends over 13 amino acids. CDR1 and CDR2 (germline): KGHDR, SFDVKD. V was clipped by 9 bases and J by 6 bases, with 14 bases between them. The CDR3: CATRGALPNEQFF. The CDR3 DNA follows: TGTGCCACCCGGGGGGCCCTACCCAATGAGCAGTTCTTC.

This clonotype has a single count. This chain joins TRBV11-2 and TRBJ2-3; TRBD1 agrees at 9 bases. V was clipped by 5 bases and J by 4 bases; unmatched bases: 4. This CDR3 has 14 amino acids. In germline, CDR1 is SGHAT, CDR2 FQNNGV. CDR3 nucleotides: TGTGCCAGCAGCCCGGGACAGGGCTCAGATACGCAGTATTTT. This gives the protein CASSPGQGSDTQYF.

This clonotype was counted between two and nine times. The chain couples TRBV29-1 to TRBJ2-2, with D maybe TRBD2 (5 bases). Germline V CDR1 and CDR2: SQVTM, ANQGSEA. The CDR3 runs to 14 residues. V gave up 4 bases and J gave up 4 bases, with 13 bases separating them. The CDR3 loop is CSVVLLEVTGELFF. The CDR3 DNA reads TGCAGCGTTGTGTTACTAGAAGTCACCGGGGAGCTGTTTTTT.

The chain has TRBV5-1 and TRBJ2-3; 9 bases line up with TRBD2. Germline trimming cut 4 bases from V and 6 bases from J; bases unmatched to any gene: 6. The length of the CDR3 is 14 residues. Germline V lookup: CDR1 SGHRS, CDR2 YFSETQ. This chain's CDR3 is CASSPLAGEDTQYF. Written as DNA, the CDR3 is TGCGCCAGCAGCCCGTTAGCGGGAGAGGATACGCAGTATTTT.

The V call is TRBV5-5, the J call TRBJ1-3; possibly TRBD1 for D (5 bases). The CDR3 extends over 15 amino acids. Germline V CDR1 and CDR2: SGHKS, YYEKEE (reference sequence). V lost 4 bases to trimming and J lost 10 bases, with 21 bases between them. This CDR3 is CASSQIPGAGGTIYF. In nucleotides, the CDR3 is TGTGCCAGCAGCCAGATCCCGGGCGCGGGGGGTACCATATATTTT.